Sequencing of this TCR beta chain was carried out in a study of shared clonotypes between healthy human individuals. Overall study results and limits: Blood was the only sampled material, and tissue repertoires likely differ. Memory subsets had estimated richness that was generally smaller than that of naive subsets.

In regard to this clone: Its target is unknown.

Per the original methods: Filtering differed, since immunoSEQ gave only junction sequences and no quality scores. Produced via immunoSEQ multiplex PCR; TCRdb's table is partial and in-frame only. V, J and clone size are taken as reported in that table, and D and trimming were inferred from the DNA itself. The sample has 2 million to 3 million clones; over 85% are singletons. V shed 6 bases and J shed 0 bases, with 8 bases lying between them. CDR3 length equals 13 residues. Per the germline V gene, CDR1 is SNHLY and CDR2 is FYNNEI. All donors were Caucasian adults living in Nashville, Tennessee. The receptor was isolated from a man between 18 and 29 years old in good health. Some clones in this sample may be carry-over from other donors' samples. J is TRBJ1-1 and V is TRBV2; D gene ambiguous. Sequencing used naive CD4+ T cells from PBMCs. Subset defined: CD45RA+ positively selected. CDR3 coding DNA: TGTGCCAGCAGGGCAGACATGAACACTGAAGCTTTCTTT. Translated, it gives CASRADMNTEAFF.